The next 23 T cell receptor beta chains were all read from a single sample in a study of early T cells in non-severe SARS-CoV-2 infection. TCRdb passed the 5' RACE reads through MiXCR, listing each CDR3 protein once. The profile shows over 75,000 distinct CDR3 sequences, about 12% of them singletons. Sequencing was done on a sample of whole blood. The receptor set was obtained from an adult who was a healthcare worker with PCR-confirmed SARS-CoV-2 infection or an uninfected control (not recorded which).

This clonotype was counted at least ten times. The chain combines TRBV7-6 with TRBJ2-5; maybe TRBD2 (6 bases). Looked up from germline, CDR1 is SGHVS and CDR2 is FNYEAQ. The germline V and J ends were trimmed by 5 bases and 6 bases, with 16 bases remaining between them. The CDR3 spans 14 residues. In DNA, the CDR3 is TGTGCCAGCAGCCCCCCCGGGGCGGGAAAGACCCAGTACTTC. The encoded protein is CASSPPGAGKTQYF.

This clonotype was recorded a few times. CDR3 sequence: CASSPPQGRRGYGYTF. Here the CDR3 DNA reads TGTGCCAGCTCACCGCCCCAGGGCAGGAGGGGCTATGGCTACACCTTC. J is TRBJ1-2 and V is TRBV18; weak D call: TRBD1 (5 bases). This CDR3 spans 16 amino acids. Trimming pared 3 bases from V and 4 bases from J, leaving 18 bases between. The V gene's germline CDR1 is KGHSH and CDR2 LQKENI.

V and J are TRBV28 and TRBJ2-2; the D is unclear. Germline V gene lookup returns CDR1 MDHEN and CDR2 SYDVKM. Deletions cut 2 bases from V and 7 bases from J, with 2 bases between. The CDR3 extends over 11 amino acids. CDR3 protein: CASSLIGELFF. For the CDR3, the DNA is TGTGCCAGCAGTTTAATCGGGGAGCTGTTTTTT.

This clonotype was picked up a small number of times. The rearrangement links TRBV12-3 or TRBV12-4 to TRBJ2-6; TRBD1 might be the D (5 bases). V was cut by 2 bases and J by 9 bases, with 20 bases left in between. This CDR3 region has 17 residues. The CDR3 sequence is CASSLRSGQGAHNVLTF. The CDR3 nucleotides are TGTGCCAGCAGTTTACGGTCTGGACAAGGGGCCCACAACGTCCTGACTTTC.

The V gene is TRBV28, the J gene TRBJ2-3, with 10 bases lining up with TRBD2. V trimming: 4 bases; J trimming: 2 bases; junction bases outside the gene matches: 6. In germline, CDR1 is MDHEN, CDR2 SYDVKM. The CDR3 length is 16 residues. CDR3 region: CASSSASGGYTDTQYF. CDR3 sequence (DNA): TGTGCCAGCAGTTCCGCTAGCGGGGGATACACAGATACGCAGTATTTT.

The chain links TRBV6-5 to TRBJ1-2, with a possible D match to TRBD1 (6 bases). Trimming stripped 1 base from V and 3 bases from J, with 12 bases between. Germline-derived CDR1 and CDR2 are MNHEY and SVGAGI. CDR3 size: 15 residues. CDR3 region: CASSYFPGADYGYTF. CDR3 DNA: TGTGCCAGCAGTTACTTCCCAGGGGCAGACTATGGCTACACCTTC.

Ten or more counts support this clonotype. The rearrangement joins TRBV28 to TRBJ1-5; TRBD1 matches at 9 bases. With 2 bases clipped from V and 7 bases from J, the junction kept 6 bases outside the gene matches. Germline assignment: CDR1 MDHEN and CDR2 SYDVKM. CDR3 length: 15 amino acids. The CDR3 region has the DNA TGTGCCAGCAGTTTAGGGACAGGGAAGGCACAGCCCCAGCATTTT. Encoded protein: CASSLGTGKAQPQHF.

This clonotype was seen repeatedly, ten times or more. The chain recombines TRBV5-1 with TRBJ2-7; D not resolved. From germline, CDR1 is SGHRS and CDR2 YFSETQ. CDR3 length: 13 amino acids. Trimming took 1 base from V and 7 from J, leaving 12 bases between them. Here the CDR3 DNA reads TGCGCCAGCAGCTTGTCCCTTGACGGTGAGCAGTACTTC. It encodes CASSLSLDGEQYF.

This clonotype was recorded at least ten times. The V and J genes are TRBV6-2 or TRBV6-3 and TRBJ1-5, with a possible D match to TRBD1 (5 bases). V lost 0 bases and J lost 5, with 14 bases in between. Germline values: CDR1 MNHEY, CDR2 SVGEGT. The CDR3 extends over 16 amino acids. The CDR3 protein is CASSYSRRGGDQPQHF. CDR3 sequence (DNA): TGTGCCAGCAGTTACTCGAGACGTGGGGGGGATCAGCCCCAGCATTTT.

This clonotype appeared a few times. The gene calls are TRBV7-2 and TRBJ2-7; no clear D. Germline V lookup: CDR1 SGHTA, CDR2 FQGNSA. With 3 bases removed from V and 2 bases from J, the gap between germline ends came to 11 bases. The CDR3 contains 14 residues. CDR3 nucleotides: TGTGCCAGCAGCTTCGGCTCGATGGCCTACGAGCAGTACTTC. Its translation: CASSFGSMAYEQYF.

This chain connects TRBV3-1 to TRBJ2-1; no clear D gene. Trimming pared 0 bases from V and 0 bases from J, leaving 6 bases between. Per the germline V gene, CDR1 is LGHDT and CDR2 is YNNKEL (reference sequence). CDR3 length: 15 residues. CDR3 nucleotide sequence: TGTGCCAGCAGCCAAGACGGAATCTCCTACAATGAGCAGTTCTTC. Translated: CASSQDGISYNEQFF.

The V gene is TRBV6-6, the J gene TRBJ1-6; 7 nucleotides align to TRBD1. Germline CDR1 MNHNY, CDR2 SVGAGI (reference sequence). The CDR3 runs to 13 residues. V dropped 6 bases and J dropped 7; count of bases not matched to a gene: 3. In DNA form, the CDR3 reads TGTGCCAGCAGCCAACAGGGGAATTCACCCCTCCACTTT. This codes for CASSQQGNSPLHF.

In its sample, this clonotype was seen a few times. J is TRBJ2-1 and V is TRBV12-3 or TRBV12-4, with 15 positions matching TRBD2. This CDR3 has 18 amino acids. The junction had 13 bases not matched to a gene; V was cut back by 6 bases and J by 7 bases. The CDR3 reads CASRPSAGLAGGKNEQFF. CDR3 nucleotides: TGTGCCAGCAGGCCCAGTGCTGGACTAGCGGGGGGGAAGAATGAGCAGTTCTTC.

This clonotype has a count of ten or more. The V and J genes are TRBV15 and TRBJ2-5; D is perhaps TRBD1 (6 bases). The CDR3 runs 18 residues. With 3 bases removed from V and 1 base from J, the gap between germline ends came to 21 bases. The germline V gene has CDR1 LNHNV and CDR2 YYDKDF (reference sequence). The CDR3 sequence is CATSRGRGQITGQETQYF. The DNA for the CDR3 is TGTGCCACCAGCAGGGGAAGGGGACAAATTACAGGCCAAGAGACCCAGTACTTC.

This chain links TRBV6-2 or TRBV6-3 with TRBJ2-3; 7 bases map to TRBD2. Germline V gene data show CDR1 as MNHEY and CDR2 as SVGEGT. The V segment lost 2 bases and the J segment 5 bases; nucleotides outside the gene matches: 10. This CDR3 has 16 amino acids. CDR3 DNA sequence: TGTGCCAGCAGTTACGGCCGCGGGGGTGTGGTAGATACGCAGTATTTT. Amino acids: CASSYGRGGVVDTQYF.

This clonotype was seen ten or more times. V and J are TRBV7-6 and TRBJ2-2, with a tentative D call TRBD2 (6 bases). The V and J ends lost 2 bases and 4 bases respectively, with 14 bases between them. The V gene's germline CDR1 is SGHVS and CDR2 FNYEAQ. The CDR3 sequence is 16 residues long. The CDR3 spells CASSLSGGGFTGELFF. As DNA, the CDR3 is TGTGCCAGCAGCTTATCCGGGGGAGGATTCACCGGGGAGCTGTTTTTT.

This clonotype was found a few times. The chain combines TRBV14 with TRBJ2-7; D not resolved. From germline, CDR1 is SGHDN and CDR2 FVKESK. CDR3 length equals 12 residues. V shed 3 bases and J shed 0 bases, with 3 bases lying between them. The chain's CDR3 is CASSQSSYEQYF. The CDR3 nucleotides are TGTGCCAGCAGCCAGAGCTCCTACGAGCAGTACTTC.

Many counts were recorded for this clonotype. This chain links TRBV7-6 with TRBJ2-1, with 7 bases identical to TRBD2. From germline, CDR1 is SGHVS and CDR2 FNYEAQ. V gave up 5 bases and J gave up 8 bases; unmatched junction bases: 0. This CDR3 is built from 11 residues. The chain's CDR3 is CASSAGDEQFF. CDR3 nucleotides: TGTGCCAGCAGCGCGGGGGATGAGCAGTTCTTC.

This clonotype was counted ten times or more. The chain recombines TRBV10-3 with TRBJ2-3; D possibly matches TRBD1 or TRBD2 (6 bases each). V lost 10 bases and J lost 4, with 12 bases in between. The CDR3 length is 12 residues. Germline V gene sequence: CDR1 ENHRY, CDR2 SYGVKD. The CDR3: CATGAPADTQYF. CDR3 DNA: TGTGCCACGGGGGCCCCGGCAGATACGCAGTATTTT.

The V call is TRBV5-5, the J call TRBJ1-1; 7 bases are a match to TRBD1. There are 16 residues in the CDR3. Germline values: CDR1 SGHKS, CDR2 YYEKEE (reference sequence). V shed 4 bases and J 2 bases; nucleotides not matched to a gene: 11. The CDR3 protein is CASSVGPGQKNTEAFF. The CDR3 coding sequence is TGTGCCAGCAGCGTAGGACCGGGACAGAAAAACACTGAAGCTTTCTTT.

V usage is TRBV7-2 and J usage is TRBJ1-6, with unresolved D. Germline V gives CDR1 SGHTA, CDR2 FQGNSA. V lost 5 bases, J lost 9 bases, and 20 bases lay in between. CDR3 size: 16 residues. CDR3 in DNA: TGTGCCAGCAGCCCCATGGGCTCGCCACCAGGTTCACCCCTCCACTTT. Translated, it gives CASSPMGSPPGSPLHF. Combining the CDR3 with reference TRBV7-2 and TRBJ1-6 gives the whole variable domain GAGVSQSPSNKVTEKGKDVELRCDPISGHTALYWYRQSLGQGLEFLIYFQGNSAPDKSGLPSDRFSAERTGGSVSTLTIQRTQQEDSAVYLCASSPMGSPPGSPLHFGNGTRLTVT.

This chain joins TRBV20-1 and TRBJ2-3; D gene ambiguous. The length of the CDR3 is 11 residues. Germline V gene sequence: CDR1 DFQATT, CDR2 SNEGSKA (reference sequence). V was shortened by 5 bases and J by 2 bases, with 5 bases between the two germline ends. The CDR3 nucleotides read TGCAGTGCTGGCCACACAGATACGCAGTATTTT. Translation: CSAGHTDTQYF.

The chain carries TRBV7-2 and TRBJ2-1, with 7 bases lining up with TRBD2. The CDR3 extends over 17 amino acids. CDR1 is SGHTA, CDR2 FQGNSA, per germline. V gave up 2 bases and J gave up 3 bases; unmatched junction bases: 10. The CDR3, as DNA: TGTGCCAGCAGCTTATACCCCGGACTAGACATCTACAATGAGCAGTTCTTC. It specifies CASSLYPGLDIYNEQFF.